The 4 T cell receptor beta chains reported below all come from one sample, sequenced in a study of regulatory dendritic cells for organ transplantation. CFSE-labeled sorted T cells met regulatory or mature dendritic cells for 5 to 6 days. These receptors are not linked to any known antigen. This table comes from immunoSEQ multiplex PCR, and its TCRdb copy is limited to in-frame clones, with some not included. The sample consists of 9,500 to 14,000 clones, 85% to 90% of them appearing once. Sequenced: naive CD8+ T cells from blood cultured with dendritic cells. Subset defined: CD45RA+ naive T cells. All receptors come from a human donor in good health.

The chain uses TRBV15 and TRBJ2-5; D uncertain. The CDR3 is 16 amino acids. Per germline, CDR1 LNHNV and CDR2 YYDKDF (reference sequence). Trimming stripped 0 bases from V and 0 bases from J, with 11 bases between. Here the CDR3 reads CATSRDPSRYQETQYF. Written as DNA, the CDR3 is TGTGCCACCAGCAGAGATCCGAGTAGATACCAAGAGACCCAGTACTTC.

The chain has TRBV27 and TRBJ1-2; the D gene is possibly TRBD1 (5 bases). Germline loops: CDR1 MNHEY, CDR2 SMNVEV (reference sequence). Trimming left V 5 bases short and J 3 bases short, with 10 bases between. CDR3 length: 13 residues. The CDR3 coding sequence is TGTGCCAGCAGTGATTCAGGGTACTATGGCTACACCTTC. Amino acid sequence: CASSDSGYYGYTF.

The CDR3 loop is CSVEDPRDRDNEQFF. In nucleotides, the CDR3 is TGCAGCGTTGAAGATCCTCGGGACAGGGACAATGAGCAGTTCTTC. The chain has TRBV29-1 and TRBJ2-1, with 9 nucleotides matching TRBD1. The CDR3 is made up of 15 amino acids. Per germline, CDR1 SQVTM and CDR2 ANQGSEA. Unmatched junction bases numbered 5, after V lost 0 bases and J lost 5 bases.

The chain joins TRBV4-1 to TRBJ1-2, with D hard to call. Germline V gene lookup returns CDR1 MGHRA and CDR2 YSYEKL. V was trimmed by 1 base and J by 4 bases, leaving 13 bases between them. This CDR3 is 15 amino acids long. This CDR3 reads CASSQGQRLSYGYTF. The CDR3 region has the DNA TGCGCCAGCAGCCAAGGCCAAAGACTCTCCTATGGCTACACCTTC.